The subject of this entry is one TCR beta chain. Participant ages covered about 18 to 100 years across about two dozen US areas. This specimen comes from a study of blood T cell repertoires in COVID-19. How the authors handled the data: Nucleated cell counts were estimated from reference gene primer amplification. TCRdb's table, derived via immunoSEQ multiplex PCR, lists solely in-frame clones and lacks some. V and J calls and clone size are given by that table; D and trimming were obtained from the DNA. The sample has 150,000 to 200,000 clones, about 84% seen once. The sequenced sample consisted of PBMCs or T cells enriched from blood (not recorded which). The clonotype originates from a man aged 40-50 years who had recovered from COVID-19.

The CDR3 here is CASSDFGQAGNTIYF. The CDR3, as DNA: TGTGCCAGCAGTGATTTCGGACAGGCCGGAAACACCATATATTTT. This chain uses TRBV6-1 with TRBJ1-3; 7 bases map to TRBD1. Unmatched junction bases numbered 6, after V lost 3 bases and J lost 4 bases. This CDR3 region has 15 residues. From germline, CDR1 is MNHNS and CDR2 SASEGT.